The clone carrying this T cell receptor beta chain has a handful of counts. The roughly 19-32 mg bulk tissue piece was not sorted before simultaneous RNA and DNA extraction. From around 520 ng of total RNA, TCR beta-specific cDNA was reverse-transcribed using a constant-region primer. Libraries covering TCR beta were generated through three nested multiplex PCR rounds (using a slightly modified ARM-PCR). With TRBV1-TRBV30 forward primers and a C-beta reverse primer, the first two PCR rounds were run for approximately 9 cycles each. MiXCR, applied by TCRdb to the multiplex PCR reads, yields one record per CDR3 protein. The sample has approximately 30,000 distinct CDR3 sequences, around 70% seen once. The data stem from a study of tumor-infiltrating lymphocytes in primary liver carcinoma. V lost 4 bases and J 6 bases, leaving 13 bases between the germline ends. This CDR3 is built from 13 residues. Germline CDR1 SGHAT, CDR2 FQNNGV.

The chain employs TRBV11-2 and TRBJ2-7; weak D call: TRBD2 (7 bases). The sequence was collected from a woman aged 25-40 years with primary liver carcinoma and hepatitis B virus infection. The sequenced sample consisted of liver tumor tissue from sampling region 3. The subset denotes: tumor region T3, left-lateral pole. DNA of the CDR3: TGTGCCAGCAGCTCGGGGGGCAACTTCGAGCAGTACTTC. Its translation: CASSSGGNFEQYF.